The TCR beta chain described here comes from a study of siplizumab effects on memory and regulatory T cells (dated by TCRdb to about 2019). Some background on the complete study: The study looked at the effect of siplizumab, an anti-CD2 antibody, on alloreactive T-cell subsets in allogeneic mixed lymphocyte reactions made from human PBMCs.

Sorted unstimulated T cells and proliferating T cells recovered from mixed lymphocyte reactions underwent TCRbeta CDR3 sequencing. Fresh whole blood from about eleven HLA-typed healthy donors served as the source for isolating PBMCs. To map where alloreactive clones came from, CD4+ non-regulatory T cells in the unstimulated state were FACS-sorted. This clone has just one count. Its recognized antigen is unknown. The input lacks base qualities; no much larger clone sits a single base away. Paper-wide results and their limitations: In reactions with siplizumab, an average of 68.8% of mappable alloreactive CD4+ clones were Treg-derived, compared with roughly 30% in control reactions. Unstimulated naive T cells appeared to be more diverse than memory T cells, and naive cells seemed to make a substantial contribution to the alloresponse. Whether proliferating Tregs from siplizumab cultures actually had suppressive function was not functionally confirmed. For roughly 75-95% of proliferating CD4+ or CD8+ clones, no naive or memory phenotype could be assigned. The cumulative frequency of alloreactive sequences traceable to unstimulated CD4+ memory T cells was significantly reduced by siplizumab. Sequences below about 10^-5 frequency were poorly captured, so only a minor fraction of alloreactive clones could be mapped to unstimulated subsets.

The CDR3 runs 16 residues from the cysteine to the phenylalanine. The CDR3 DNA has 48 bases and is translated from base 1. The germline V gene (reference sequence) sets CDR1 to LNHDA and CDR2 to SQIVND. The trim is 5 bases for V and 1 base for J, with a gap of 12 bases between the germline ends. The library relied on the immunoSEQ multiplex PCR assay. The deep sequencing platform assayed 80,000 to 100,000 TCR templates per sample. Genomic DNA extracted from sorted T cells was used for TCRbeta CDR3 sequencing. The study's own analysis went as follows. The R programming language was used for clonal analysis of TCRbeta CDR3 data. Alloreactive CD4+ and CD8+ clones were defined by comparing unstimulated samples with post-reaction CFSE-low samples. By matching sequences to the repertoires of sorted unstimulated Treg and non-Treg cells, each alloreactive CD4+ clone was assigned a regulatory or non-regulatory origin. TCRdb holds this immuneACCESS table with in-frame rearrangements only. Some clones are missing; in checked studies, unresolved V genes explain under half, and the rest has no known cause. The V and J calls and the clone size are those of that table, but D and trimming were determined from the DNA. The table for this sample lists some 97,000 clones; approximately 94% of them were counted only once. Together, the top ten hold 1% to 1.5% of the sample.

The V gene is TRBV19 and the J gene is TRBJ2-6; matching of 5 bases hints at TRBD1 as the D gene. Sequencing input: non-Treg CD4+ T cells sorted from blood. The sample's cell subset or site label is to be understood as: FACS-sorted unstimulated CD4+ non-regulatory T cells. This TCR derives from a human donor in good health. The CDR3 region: CASSQGQFSGANVLTF. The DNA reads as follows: TGTGCCAGTAGTCAGGGCCAGTTTTCTGGGGCCAACGTCCTGACTTTC.